Many counts were recorded for the clone carrying this T cell receptor beta chain. Antigen: not known. The data derive from a study of neurological immune-mediated disorders. Sorted libraries came from roughly 1 million CD4+ or CD8+ T cells. Overall study results and limits: Across subjects, expanded clones had no CDR3 amino acid sequences in common, pointing to private repertoires in all groups.

Trimming left V 6 bases short and J 4 bases short, with 16 bases between. The CDR3 runs to 15 residues. TCRdb processed the 5' RACE reads anew with MiXCR; each CDR3 protein has one entry. Of around 30,000 distinct CDR3 sequences in the sample, less than 5% were seen once. The chain couples TRBV12-3 or TRBV12-4 to TRBJ2-1; D is possibly TRBD2 (6 bases). This TCR derives from a woman between 40 and 50 years old in good health. The sequenced sample was CD4+ T cells from blood. CDR3 DNA sequence: TGTGCCAGCAGCGGGGGACGGATTTATTACAATGAGCAGTTCTTC. Amino acids: CASSGGRIYYNEQFF.